Listed below are T cell receptor beta chains from one sample, sequenced in a study of blood T cell repertoires in COVID-19. TCRdb's table, derived via immunoSEQ multiplex PCR, lists solely in-frame clones and lacks some. The sample shows 300,000 to 400,000 clones, roughly 90% of them seen only once. The sequenced material came from PBMCs or T cells enriched from blood (not recorded which). The receptors shown here come from a woman in her 30s with acute COVID-19. The CDR3 runs from the conserved cysteine through the conserved F or W. Fields, in order: J gene, clone size, D gene, V gene, CDR3 DNA, CDR3 protein. D genes are given only for firm matches. Not every row has a clone size; where given, it reads once, few, many or a size class.

>TRBJ2-4|.|TRBD1|TRBV5-5
TGTGCCAGCAGCCCAGGATATACTGGGACAGGGGGCGTGCTTCAGTACTTC
CASSPGYTGTGGVLQYF
>TRBJ2-7|.|TRBD1|TRBV11-2
TGTGCCAGCAGCTGGGGGGACAGGGGTTACGAGCAGTACTTC
CASSWGDRGYEQYF
>TRBJ2-1|.|TRBD2|TRBV12-5
TGTGCTAGTGGGCTAGCGGGGAATGAGCAGTTCTTC
CASGLAGNEQFF
>TRBJ2-7|.|.|TRBV9
TGTGCCAGCAGCGTAGCTGGGCCCGGCTACGAGCAGTACTTC
CASSVAGPGYEQYF
>TRBJ1-2|.|.|TRBV19
TGTGCCAGTAGTATAACGGGTTTGCCCTATGGCTACACCTTC
CASSITGLPYGYTF
>TRBJ2-3|.|TRBD2|TRBV9
TGTGCCAGCAGCCCGGGGACTAGCGGCGGTACGCAGTATTTT
CASSPGTSGGTQYF
>TRBJ2-3|.|TRBD1|TRBV6-6
TGTGCCAGCAGTCTCCGGGACAGGGGAAGCACAGATACGCAGTATTTT
CASSLRDRGSTDTQYF
>TRBJ2-3|few|.|TRBV7-3
TGTGCCAGCAGCTTCGGAGGCACAGATACGCAGTATTTT
CASSFGGTDTQYF
>TRBJ2-2|.|TRBD1|TRBV18
TGTGCCAGCTCACGAGGGACAGGACACACCGGGGAGCTGTTTTTT
CASSRGTGHTGELFF
>TRBJ1-2|.|.|TRBV5-1
TGCGCCAGCAGTTACCCAGGTTATAACTATGGCTACACCTTC
CASSYPGYNYGYTF
>TRBJ1-1|.|.|TRBV18
TGTGCCAGCTCACCTGAGACAGGGAACACTGAAGCTTTCTTT
CASSPETGNTEAFF
>TRBJ2-2|.|TRBD2|TRBV24-1
TGTGCCACCAGTGATTTATGGGCGGGGGGCCCCGGGGAGCTGTTTTTT
CATSDLWAGGPGELFF
>TRBJ1-2|.|.|TRBV7-9
TGTGCCAGCAGCCGCGATGGACAGCTCGACGGCTACACCTTC
CASSRDGQLDGYTF
>TRBJ1-1|.|.|TRBV7-3
TGTGCCAGCAGCTTAAACAGAAACACTGAAGCTTTCTTT
CASSLNRNTEAFF
>TRBJ1-1|.|.|TRBV3-1/TRBV3-2
TGTGCCAGCAGCCCTACGGGATTCCCGAAAGCTTTCTTT
CASSPTGFPKAFF
>TRBJ1-5|.|.|TRBV24-1
TGTGCCACCAGTTACGGGTCTCAGCCCCAGCATTTT
CATSYGSQPQHF
>TRBJ1-1|.|TRBD1|TRBV23-1
TGCGCCAGCACCCGACAGGGTATGAACACTGAAGCTTTCTTT
CASTRQGMNTEAFF
>TRBJ2-7|few|TRBD1|TRBV6-5
TGTGCCAGCACCTCCCCGGGGACAGTCTACTACGAGCAGTACTTC
CASTSPGTVYYEQYF
>TRBJ2-3|.|TRBD1|TRBV12-3/TRBV12-4
TGTGCCAGCAGGACTACAGGGGCAGATACGCAGTATTTT
CASRTTGADTQYF
>TRBJ2-1|.|TRBD2|TRBV7-2
TGTGCCAGCAGCGCCTTTGGGCGGGGGAACTACAATGAGCAGTTCTTC
CASSAFGRGNYNEQFF
>TRBJ2-5|.|.|TRBV7-2
TGTGCCAGCAGCTTAGACAGGGGGGGTCGAGGGACCCAGTACTTC
CASSLDRGGRGTQYF
>TRBJ1-1|.|.|TRBV6-5
TGTGCCAGCAGTTACTGGCAGGACACTGAAGCTTTCTTT
CASSYWQDTEAFF
>TRBJ2-7|.|TRBD2|TRBV27
TGTGCCAGCAGCACCTTAGCGGGGGGGATTTTCTACGAGCAGTACTTC
CASSTLAGGIFYEQYF
>TRBJ1-2|.|.|TRBV25-1
TGTGCCAGCAGTGACCACGGTACCTATGGCTACACCTTC
CASSDHGTYGYTF
>TRBJ1-4|.|.|TRBV27
TGTGCCAGCAGCCACTCTCAGCGCGTTCGTGAAAAACTGTTTTTT
CASSHSQRVREKLFF
>TRBJ1-1|.|TRBD1|TRBV5-5
TGTGCCAGCAGTACGGGACAGCTAGGGGGTTACACTGAAGCTTTCTTT
CASSTGQLGGYTEAFF
>TRBJ1-1|.|TRBD1|TRBV5-6
TGTGCCAGCACCGGACAGGGGGCTGGATTGGGGACTGAAGCTTTCTTT
CASTGQGAGLGTEAFF
>TRBJ1-2|once|TRBD1|TRBV6-4
TGTGCCAGCAGGGAGATCCAGGGGGCGCTTAAAGGCTACACCTTC
CASREIQGALKGYTF
>TRBJ1-2|.|.|TRBV7-9
TGTGCCAGCAGCTTAGGTCGACAGATCTATGGCTACACCTTC
CASSLGRQIYGYTF
>TRBJ2-4|.|.|TRBV2
TGTGCCAGCAGTGTGTATCACCCAATTCGCACGGACAGAGCCAAAAACATTCAGTACTTC
CASSVYHPIRTDRAKNIQYF
>TRBJ1-1|.|.|TRBV4-2
TGTGCCAGCAGCCAAGCCCGGGGGGGGGTGAACACTGAAGCTTTCTTT
CASSQARGGVNTEAFF
>TRBJ1-2|.|.|TRBV30
TGTGCCTGGACTCAAGATCGAGCTAACTATGGCTACACCTTC
CAWTQDRANYGYTF